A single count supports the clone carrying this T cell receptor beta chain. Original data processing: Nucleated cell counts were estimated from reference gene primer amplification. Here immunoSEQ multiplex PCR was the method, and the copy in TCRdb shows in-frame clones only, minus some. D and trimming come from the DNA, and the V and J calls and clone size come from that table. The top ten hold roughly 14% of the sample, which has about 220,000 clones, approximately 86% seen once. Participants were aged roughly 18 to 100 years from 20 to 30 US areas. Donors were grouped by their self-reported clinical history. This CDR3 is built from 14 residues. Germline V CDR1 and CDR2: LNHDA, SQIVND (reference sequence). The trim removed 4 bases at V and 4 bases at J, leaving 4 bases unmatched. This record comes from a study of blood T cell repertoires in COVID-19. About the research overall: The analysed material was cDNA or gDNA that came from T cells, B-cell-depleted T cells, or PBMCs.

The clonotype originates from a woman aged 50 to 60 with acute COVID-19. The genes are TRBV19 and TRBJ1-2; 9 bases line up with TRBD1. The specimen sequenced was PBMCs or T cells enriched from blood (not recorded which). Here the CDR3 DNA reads TGTGCCAGTAGTACCACAGGGGGCGTCTATGGCTACACCTTC. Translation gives CASSTTGGVYGYTF.